Sequencing of this T cell receptor (beta chain) was carried out in a study of blood T cell repertoires in COVID-19. About the research overall: COVID-19 samples, acute and convalescent, were from the United States, Italy and Spain.

Exposed study participants had met a COVID-19 case within 2 weeks before entry. Sequencing used immunoSEQ multiplex PCR; TCRdb keeps in-frame clones, though not all of them. The data show 250,000 or so clones, 91% seen once. Germline loops: CDR1 SGDLS, CDR2 YYNGEE. The ends were cut back, 0 bases at V and 5 bases at J, with 6 bases in the middle. The CDR3 runs 13 residues. Material: PBMCs or T cells enriched from blood (not recorded which). The V and J genes are TRBV9 and TRBJ2-4, with unresolved D. This TCR was sampled from a man aged 35-49 years who had been exposed to COVID-19. The CDR3 spells CASSVATENIQYF. The CDR3 nucleotides read TGTGCCAGCAGCGTAGCTACAGAAAACATTCAGTACTTC.